These T cell receptor beta chains were read from a single sample in a study of CD8 T cells in Susac syndrome. From the immunoSEQ multiplex PCR reads, TCRdb called clonotypes with MiXCR, one entry per CDR3 protein. The data hold 330,000 or so distinct CDR3 sequences, with approximately 85% observed a single time. Specimen: CD8+ T cells from PBMCs. Receptors originate from a human donor with multiple sclerosis. Each CDR3 is given without its conserved first and last residue. Where a row states a size, it is once, few, many or the class of an expanded clone; other rows omit it.

TRBV25-1	TRBJ1-3	.	ASSGPRNTIY
TRBV7-9	TRBJ2-5	.	ASSPPSLEQTQY
TRBV28	TRBJ1-2	.	ASSFAGRGRGYT
TRBV14	TRBJ2-2	.	ASSQLPVRDTGELF
TRBV28	TRBJ1-5	.	ASSLSLQGNQPQH
TRBV19	TRBJ1-2	.	ASSRTTGPYGYT
TRBV27	TRBJ1-5	.	ASSFDSSNQPQH
TRBV4-1	TRBJ2-1	.	ASSQFRLGEQF
TRBV20-1	TRBJ2-1	.	SGGRDYEQF
TRBV7-3	TRBJ2-7	.	ASSWDKGSEQY
TRBV12-3/TRBV12-4	TRBJ1-5	.	ASTQYAGEPQH
TRBV4-3	TRBJ2-1	once	ASSHGTQQF
TRBV7-3	TRBJ2-1	.	ASSLTALANDNEQF